This TCR beta chain came from a study of T cells in Graves' hyperthyroidism and ophthalmopathy. Study as a whole: Peripheral blood specimens were obtained at initial diagnosis, prior to any treatment.

Study-level findings and limits: The majority of expanded thyroid clonotypes above 0.001 also appeared in blood.

Authors of the study amplified TCR beta CDR3 regions from RNA transcripts. First-round RT-PCR with HTBI primers amplified the TCR CDR3 region. TCRdb called the multiplex PCR reads again in MiXCR, with one record for every CDR3 protein. The repertoire includes about 560,000 distinct CDR3 sequences, less than 15% of them detected once, and approximately 15% sits in the top ten. This clonotype was picked up many times. As yet, its antigen is unknown. These patients, aged 18 to 65, had recently diagnosed hyperthyroidism lasting under 2 months. The authors took PBMCs from over 8.5 ml fresh peripheral blood. The receptor's source is a woman aged 40 to 50 with Graves' hyperthyroidism. Sequences were obtained from blood.

The CDR3 coding sequence is TGTGCCAGCAGCTCTCTAGCGACTAACTCCTACGAGCAGTACTTC. Translation gives CASSSLATNSYEQYF. The V gene is TRBV5-5, the J gene TRBJ2-7; possibly TRBD2 for D (6 bases). Germline V CDR1 and CDR2: SGHKS, YYEKEE (reference sequence). The CDR3 sequence is 15 residues long. The V end lost 3 bases, the J end lost 0 bases, and 13 bases lay between the germline ends.